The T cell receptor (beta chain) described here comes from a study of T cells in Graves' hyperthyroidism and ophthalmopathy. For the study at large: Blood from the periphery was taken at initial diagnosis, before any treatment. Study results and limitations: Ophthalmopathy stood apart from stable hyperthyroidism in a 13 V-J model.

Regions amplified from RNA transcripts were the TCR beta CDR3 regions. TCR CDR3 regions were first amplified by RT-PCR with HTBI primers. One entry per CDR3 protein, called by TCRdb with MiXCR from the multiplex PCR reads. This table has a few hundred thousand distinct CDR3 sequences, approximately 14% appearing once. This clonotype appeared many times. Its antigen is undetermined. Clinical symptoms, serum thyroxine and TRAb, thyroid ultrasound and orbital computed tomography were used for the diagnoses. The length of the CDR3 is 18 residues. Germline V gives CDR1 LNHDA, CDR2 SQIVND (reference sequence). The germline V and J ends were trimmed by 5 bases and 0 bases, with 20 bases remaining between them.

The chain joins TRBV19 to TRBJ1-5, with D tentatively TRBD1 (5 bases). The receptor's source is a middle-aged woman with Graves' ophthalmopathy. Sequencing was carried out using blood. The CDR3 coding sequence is TGTGCCAGTAGTGTAGGGACCGTTGACTCATATAGCAATCAGCCCCAGCATTTT. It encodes CASSVGTVDSYSNQPQHF.